This T cell receptor beta chain was captured in a study of T cells in Graves' hyperthyroidism and ophthalmopathy (dated 2019 in TCRdb). About the investigation overall: Peripheral blood samples were taken at initial diagnosis, before any treatment was given. To identify distinguishing TCR V-J signatures, a discovery cohort of some 100 patients was used, comprising 40 to 45 with Graves' ophthalmopathy and some 60 with stable Graves' hyperthyroidism. An independent validation cohort of about 19 hyperthyroidism patients and 17 patients who later progressed to ophthalmopathy tested prospective prediction of ophthalmopathy. The roughly 94 discovery patients were randomly split 7:3 into training and test sets. Thyroid tissue and blood T-cell repertoires from six Graves' hyperthyroidism patients were also compared in the study. After blood sampling, hyperthyroidism patients were treated with methimazole at a starting dose of 30 mg daily, and ophthalmopathy patients were treated with high-dose intravenous methylprednisolone. TCR Vbeta CDR3 sequencing of fewer than 150 peripheral blood samples (over 40 ophthalmopathy, 75 to 80 hyperthyroidism and some 17 progressor patients) is reported in the paper.

This clonotype was counted ten times or more. It lacks a known antigen. Per-base quality was not reported, and no clone a single base away is much larger than it. Findings and caveats that apply to the study as a whole: During validation, the model predicted progression to ophthalmopathy a median of about 6.5 months ahead of onset, with approximately 71% sensitivity and 72% to 80% specificity. A 13 V-J signature model separated ophthalmopathy from stable hyperthyroidism, with over 85% sensitivity and about 81% specificity in cross-validation and 80%/75% in testing. Sample size was not statistically predetermined, and investigators were not blinded to group allocation. Most expanded thyroid clonotypes (frequency above 0.001) were also detected in blood, suggesting blood repertoires may reflect thyroid immune responses.

Hyperthyroidism patients were newly diagnosed, with disease duration under 2 months, and aged 18 to 65 years. Patients with uncontrolled infections, other autoimmune diseases, pregnancy or lactation were excluded. Diagnoses were based on clinical symptoms, serum thyroxine and TRAb, thyroid ultrasound and orbital computed tomography. For progressor patients, blood was drawn at the first diagnosis of hyperthyroidism, before any ophthalmopathy symptoms had appeared. Ficoll-Paque density gradient centrifugation was used to isolate PBMCs from around 10 ml of fresh peripheral blood. Patients classed as progressors first received a Graves' hyperthyroidism diagnosis and then went on to develop ophthalmopathy during follow-up. Total RNA was extracted with Trizol reagent, and quality was checked on an Agilent 2100 Bioanalyzer. TCR beta CDR3 regions were amplified from RNA transcripts. The TCR CDR3 was subjected to a first round of RT-PCR using the HTBI primer set and the Qiagen OneStep RT-PCR kit. Libraries were constructed in a second round of multiplex PCR, after which size selection and purification were carried out. The libraries were sequenced on an Illumina HiSeq2000 using paired-end 100 bp reads. Under the source paper's analysis protocol: SOAPnuke was used to process the raw data, with reads discarded if the reads contained adapters or uncalled bases, had a mean Phred below 15, or lacked an exact constant-primer or identifier match. COPE v1.2.5 was used to merge the high-quality paired reads, and each unique nucleotide sequence was defined as a clonotype. Clonotypes were aligned to IMGT TRBV, TRBD and TRBJ reference segments using MiTCR v1.1. Only V-J combinations with frequency above 0.0001, covering about 99% of repertoires, were analysed. A TCS score was defined as the ratio between F50 (clonal expansion) and ExV (chaos), using BLOSUM62-based TCRdist between CDR3 peptides within each V-J. Welch's t-statistics and random forest reduced roughly 500 V-J features to about 13, which were used in a naive Bayes classifier (R e1071). In-frame beta chains were kept once TCRdb had trimmed the public reads at Q25 with fastp and called clones with MiXCR. Duplicate CDR3 protein sequences are folded into a single record with the most common DNA and genes. The V and J calls, along with clone size, are taken from TCRdb and not from the paper's own processing. This sample holds fewer than 300,000 distinct CDR3 sequences; less than 30% were observed only once. The leading ten clones occupy approximately 30% of the sample.

The sequence derives from a man between 40 and 49 years old with Graves' hyperthyroidism that later progressed to Graves' ophthalmopathy. The sample was blood.

The sequence in DNA is TGTGCCAGCAGTTACTCGAAGGATGGCTACACCTTC. Its protein product is CASSYSKDGYTF. The chain was built from TRBV6-2 or TRBV6-3 and TRBJ1-2, with no reliable assignment of the D segment. V and J lose 0 bases and 6 bases, and a span of 5 bases separates them. The germline V gene yields MNHEY for CDR1 and SVGEGT for CDR2. From the cysteine up to the phenylalanine, the CDR3 has a length of 12 residues. Just CDR3 DNA is preserved here, 36 bases in frame from base 1.